The 10 T cell receptor beta chains presented below share a single source sample, sequenced in a study of blood T cell repertoires in COVID-19. Produced via immunoSEQ multiplex PCR; TCRdb's table is partial and in-frame only. Of around 170,000 clones listed, approximately 79% were seen once; the top ten hold approximately 15%. The sequenced sample was peripheral blood. The source of these receptors is a man aged 30 to 45 with active or convalescent COVID-19.

The chain uses TRBV6-5 and TRBJ1-4; a possible D gene is TRBD1 (5 bases). V gave up 6 bases and J gave up 5 bases, with 16 bases separating them. This CDR3 spans 15 amino acids. Germline CDR1 MNHEY, CDR2 SVGAGI. This chain's CDR3 is CASSRGGDRNEKLFF. CDR3 nucleotides: TGTGCCAGCAGCCGCGGGGGGGACCGAAATGAAAAACTGTTTTTT.

This clone was picked up a small number of times. In DNA form, the CDR3 reads TGCAGCGCAATTCCACAGGGACCCGGCTATGGCTACACCTTC. Translation: CSAIPQGPGYGYTF. This chain links TRBV29-1 with TRBJ1-2; D possibly corresponds to TRBD1 (6 bases). Trimming removed 7 bases at V and 4 bases at J, with 19 bases between. CDR3 length: 14 residues. The germline V gene encodes CDR1 SQVTM and CDR2 ANQGSEA.

The chain uses TRBV7-9 and TRBJ1-2, with 9 bases fitting TRBD1. The V gene's germline CDR1 is SEHNR and CDR2 FQNEAQ (reference sequence). This CDR3 contains 15 residues. J gave up 4 bases and V 1 base, and 4 bases lay outside the gene matches. DNA for the CDR3: TGTGCCAGCAGCTTAGGGGACAGGGAAATCTATGGCTACACCTTC. It yields the protein CASSLGDREIYGYTF.

The chain recombines TRBV15 with TRBJ2-3; the D gene is possibly TRBD1 (7 bases). V dropped 8 bases and J dropped 4 bases, with 10 bases sitting between them. The CDR3 totals 12 residues. Germline loops: CDR1 LNHNV, CDR2 YYDKDF (reference sequence). The CDR3 region is CATSRGADTQYF. CDR3 nucleotides: TGTGCCACCTCCAGGGGGGCAGATACGCAGTATTTT. Using reference TRBV15 and TRBJ2-3 for the parts outside the CDR3, the full variable domain is DAMVIQNPRYQVTQFGKPVTLSCSQTLNHNVMYWYQQKSSQAPKLLFHYYDKDFNNEADTPDNFQSRRPNTSFCFLDIRSPGLGDTAMYLCATSRGADTQYFGPGTRLTVL.

The CDR3 nucleotides read TGTGCCTGGAGTGGACAGGGGTTTCAGCCCCAGCATTTT. It translates to CAWSGQGFQPQHF. This rearrangement joins TRBV30 to TRBJ1-5; 8 positions match TRBD1. J was trimmed by 6 bases and V by 1 base; bases with no gene match: 2. CDR1 and CDR2 from the germline V gene are GTSNPN and SVGIG (reference sequence). The length of the CDR3 is 13 residues.

This clone was seen a single time. J is TRBJ1-5 and V is TRBV28, with D perhaps TRBD1 (5 bases). Deletions cut 5 bases from V and 11 bases from J, with 7 bases between. From germline, CDR1 is MDHEN and CDR2 SYDVKM. The CDR3 consists of 10 residues. CDR3 protein: CASSRGAQHF. CDR3 DNA sequence: TGTGCCAGCAGTCGGGGGGCCCAGCATTTT.

This chain links TRBV4-2 with TRBJ2-2; D is perhaps TRBD1 (6 bases). The germline V gene encodes CDR1 LGHNA and CDR2 YNFKEQ. V gave up 0 bases and J gave up 3 bases, with 11 bases separating them. The CDR3 consists of 16 residues. The CDR3 region has the DNA TGTGCCAGCAGCCAAGATGTCAGGGGTCACACCGGGGAGCTGTTTTTT. It codes for CASSQDVRGHTGELFF.

The V call is TRBV6-5, the J call TRBJ2-2; TRBD1 agrees at 9 bases. The CDR3 sequence is 14 residues long. Looked up from germline, CDR1 is MNHEY and CDR2 is SVGAGI. The junction had 5 bases not matched to a gene; V was cut back by 6 bases and J by 6 bases. In nucleotides, the CDR3 is TGTGCCAGCAGGCGGACAGGGGAAGCCGGGGAGCTGTTTTTT. It translates to CASRRTGEAGELFF.

A single count supports this clone. The chain couples TRBV27 to TRBJ1-5; the match to TRBD1 covers 7 bases. The CDR3 runs 15 residues. Germline V CDR1 and CDR2: MNHEY, SMNVEV (reference sequence). Germline trimming cut 5 bases from V and 4 bases from J; bases unmatched to any gene: 8. The CDR3 region has the DNA TGTGCCAGCAGTCACTCAGGGGGTACTAATCAGCCCCAGCATTTT. Its translation: CASSHSGGTNQPQHF.

J is TRBJ2-1 and V is TRBV19, with TRBD2 matching 12 bases. After removal of 3 bases from V and 5 bases from J, the junction contained 2 bases not matched to a gene. Germline V gene lookup returns CDR1 LNHDA and CDR2 SQIVND (reference sequence). CDR3 length: 15 amino acids. The CDR3 loop is CASSITSGRNNEQFF. CDR3 coding DNA: TGTGCCAGTAGTATTACTAGCGGGAGGAACAATGAGCAGTTCTTC.